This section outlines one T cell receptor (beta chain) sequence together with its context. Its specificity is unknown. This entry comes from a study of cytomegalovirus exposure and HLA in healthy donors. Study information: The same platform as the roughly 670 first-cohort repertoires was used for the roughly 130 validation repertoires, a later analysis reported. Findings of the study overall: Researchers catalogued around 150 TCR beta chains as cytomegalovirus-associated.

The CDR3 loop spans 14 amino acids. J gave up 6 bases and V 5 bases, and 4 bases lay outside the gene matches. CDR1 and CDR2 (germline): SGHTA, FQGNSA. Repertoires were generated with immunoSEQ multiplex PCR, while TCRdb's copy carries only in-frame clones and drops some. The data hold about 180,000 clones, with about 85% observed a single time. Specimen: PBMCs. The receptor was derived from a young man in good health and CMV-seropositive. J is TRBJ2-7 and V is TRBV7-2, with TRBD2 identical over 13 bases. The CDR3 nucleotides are TGTGCCAGCAGCCCACGACTAGCGGGGGGCGAGCAGTACTTC. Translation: CASSPRLAGGEQYF.